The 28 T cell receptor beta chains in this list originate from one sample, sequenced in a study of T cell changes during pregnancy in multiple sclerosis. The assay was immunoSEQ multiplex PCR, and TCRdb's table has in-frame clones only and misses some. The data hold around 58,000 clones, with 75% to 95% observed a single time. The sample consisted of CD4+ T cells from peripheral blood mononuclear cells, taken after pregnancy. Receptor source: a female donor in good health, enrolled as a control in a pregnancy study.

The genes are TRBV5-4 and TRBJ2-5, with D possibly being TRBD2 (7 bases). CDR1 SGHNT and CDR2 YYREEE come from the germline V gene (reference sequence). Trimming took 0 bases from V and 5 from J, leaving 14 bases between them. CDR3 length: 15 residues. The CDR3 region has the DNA TGTGCCAGCAGCTTGGGGTGGGGGGGCCGGGAGACCCAGTACTTC. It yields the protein CASSLGWGGRETQYF.

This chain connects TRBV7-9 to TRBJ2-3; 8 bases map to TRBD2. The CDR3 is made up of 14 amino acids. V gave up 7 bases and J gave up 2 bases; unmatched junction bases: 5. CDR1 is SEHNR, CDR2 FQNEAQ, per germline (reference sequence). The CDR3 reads CASTSGGSTDTQYF. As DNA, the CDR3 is TGTGCCAGCACTTCGGGGGGGTCCACAGATACGCAGTATTTT. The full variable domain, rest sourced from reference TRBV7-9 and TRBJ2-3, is DTGVSQNPRHKITKRGQNVTFRCDPISEHNRLYWYRQTLGQGPEFLTYFQNEAQLEKSRLLSDRFSAERPKGSFSTLEIQRTEQGDSAMYLCASTSGGSTDTQYFGPGTRLTVL.

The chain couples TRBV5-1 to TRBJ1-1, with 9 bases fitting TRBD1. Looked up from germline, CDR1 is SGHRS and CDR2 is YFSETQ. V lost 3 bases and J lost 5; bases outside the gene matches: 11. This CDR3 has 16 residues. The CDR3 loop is CASSSILQGAGTEAFF. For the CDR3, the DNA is TGCGCCAGCAGCTCTATTCTACAGGGGGCCGGGACTGAAGCTTTCTTT.

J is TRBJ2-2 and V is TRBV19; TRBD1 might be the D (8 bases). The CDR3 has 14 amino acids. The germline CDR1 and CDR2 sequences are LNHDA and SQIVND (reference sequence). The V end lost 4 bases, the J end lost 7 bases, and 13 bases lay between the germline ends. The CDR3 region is CASSSYRGGGELFF. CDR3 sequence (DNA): TGTGCCAGTAGTAGCTACAGGGGGGGCGGGGAGCTGTTTTTT.

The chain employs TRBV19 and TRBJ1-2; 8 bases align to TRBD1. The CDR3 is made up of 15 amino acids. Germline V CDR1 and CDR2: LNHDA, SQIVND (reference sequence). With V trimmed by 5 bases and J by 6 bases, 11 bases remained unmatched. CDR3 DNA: TGTGCCAGTAGTCCCCGGACAGGGCCCGCTCATGGCTACACCTTC. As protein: CASSPRTGPAHGYTF.

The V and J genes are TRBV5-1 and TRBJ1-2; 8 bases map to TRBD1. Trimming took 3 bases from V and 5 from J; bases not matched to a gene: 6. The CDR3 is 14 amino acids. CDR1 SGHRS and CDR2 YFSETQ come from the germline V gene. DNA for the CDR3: TGCGCCAGCAGCTCAACAGGGGGAAATTATGGCTACACCTTC. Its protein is CASSSTGGNYGYTF.

CDR3 sequence (DNA): TGTGCCAGCAGCTTACGCCGGGACAGGGGATTCAGCTACACCTTC. Translation: CASSLRRDRGFSYTF. The V gene is TRBV11-3, the J gene TRBJ1-2; 10 nucleotides line up with TRBD1. The CDR3 contains 15 residues. Germline V gives CDR1 SGHNT, CDR2 YENEEA. Losses at the gene ends were 2 bases for V and 9 bases for J; bases not matched to a gene: 9.

The CDR3 is CASSSKPNTDTQYF. The CDR3 nucleotides read TGTGCCAGCAGTTCTAAGCCGAACACAGATACGCAGTATTTT. The chain uses TRBV5-6 and TRBJ2-3; no definite D call. V lost 5 bases and J lost 2, with 12 bases in between. CDR3 length equals 14 residues. CDR1 and CDR2 (germline): SGHDT, YYEEEE.

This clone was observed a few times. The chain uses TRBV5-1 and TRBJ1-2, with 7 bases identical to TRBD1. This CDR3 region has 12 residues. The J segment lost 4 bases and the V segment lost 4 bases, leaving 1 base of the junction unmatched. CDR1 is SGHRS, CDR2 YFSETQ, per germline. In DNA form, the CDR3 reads TGCGCCAGCAGCACAGGGGTCTATGGCTACACCTTC. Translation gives CASSTGVYGYTF.

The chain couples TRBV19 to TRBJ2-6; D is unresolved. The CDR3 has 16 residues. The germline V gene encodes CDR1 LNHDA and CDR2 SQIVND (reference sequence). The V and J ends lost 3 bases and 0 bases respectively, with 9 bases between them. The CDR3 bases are TGTGCCAGTAGTATTCTCCGCGACTCTGGGGCCAACGTCCTGACTTTC. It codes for CASSILRDSGANVLTF. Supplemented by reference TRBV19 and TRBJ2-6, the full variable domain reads DGGITQSPKYLFRKEGQNVTLSCEQNLNHDAMYWYRQDPGQGLRLIYYSQIVNDFQKGDIAEGYSVSREKKESFPLTVTSAQKNPTAFYLCASSILRDSGANVLTFGAGSRLTVL.

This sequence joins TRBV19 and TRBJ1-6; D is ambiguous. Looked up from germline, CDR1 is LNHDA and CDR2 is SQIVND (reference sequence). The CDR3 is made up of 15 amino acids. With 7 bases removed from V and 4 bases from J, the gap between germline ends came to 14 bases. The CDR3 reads CASKPSEGYNSPLHF. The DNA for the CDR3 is TGTGCCAGTAAGCCCTCAGAGGGTTATAATTCACCCCTCCACTTT.

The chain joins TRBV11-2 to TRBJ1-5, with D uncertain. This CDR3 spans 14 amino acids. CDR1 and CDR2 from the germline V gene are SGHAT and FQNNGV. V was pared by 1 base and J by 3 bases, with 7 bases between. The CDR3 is CASSLGSDNQPQHF. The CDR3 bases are TGTGCCAGCAGCTTAGGGTCAGACAATCAGCCCCAGCATTTT.

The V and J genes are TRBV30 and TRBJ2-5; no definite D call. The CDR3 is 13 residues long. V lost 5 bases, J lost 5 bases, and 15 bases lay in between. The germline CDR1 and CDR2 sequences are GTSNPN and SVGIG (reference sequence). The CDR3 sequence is CAWHGYAGETQYF. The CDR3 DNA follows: TGTGCCTGGCATGGCTACGCCGGGGAGACCCAGTACTTC. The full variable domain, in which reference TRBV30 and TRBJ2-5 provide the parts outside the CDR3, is SQTIHQWPATLVQPVGSPLSLECTVEGTSNPNLYWYRQAAGRGLQLLFYSVGIGQISSEVPQNLSASRPQDRQFILSSKKLLLSDSGFYLCAWHGYAGETQYFGPGTRLLVL.

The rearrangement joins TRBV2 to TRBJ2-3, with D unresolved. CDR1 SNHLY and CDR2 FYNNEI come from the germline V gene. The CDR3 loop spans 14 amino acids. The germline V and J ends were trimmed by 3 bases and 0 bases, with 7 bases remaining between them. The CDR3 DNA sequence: TGTGCCAGCAGTGACGACTCTAGCACAGATACGCAGTATTTT. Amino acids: CASSDDSSTDTQYF.

Here the CDR3 DNA reads TGTGCCAGCAGCGAGAGTTTCTCGGGGGGGAGGGATGAGCAGTTCTTC. Protein sequence: CASSESFSGGRDEQFF. The chain has TRBV9 and TRBJ2-1; TRBD2 matches 8 bases. This CDR3 is built from 16 residues. Germline V lookup: CDR1 SGDLS, CDR2 YYNGEE. The J segment lost 8 bases and the V segment lost 3 bases, leaving 13 bases of the junction unmatched.

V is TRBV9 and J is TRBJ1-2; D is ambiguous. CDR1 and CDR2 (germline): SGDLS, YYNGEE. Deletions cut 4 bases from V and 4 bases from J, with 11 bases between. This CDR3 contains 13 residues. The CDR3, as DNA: TGTGCCAGCAGCTTCACTGGGCTCTATGGCTACACCTTC. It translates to CASSFTGLYGYTF.

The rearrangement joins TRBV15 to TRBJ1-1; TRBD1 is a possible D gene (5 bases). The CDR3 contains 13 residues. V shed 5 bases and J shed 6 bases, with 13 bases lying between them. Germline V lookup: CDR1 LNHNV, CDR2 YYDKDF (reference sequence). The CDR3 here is CATSEGVVAEAFF. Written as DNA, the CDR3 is TGTGCCACCAGCGAAGGGGTGGTCGCTGAAGCTTTCTTT. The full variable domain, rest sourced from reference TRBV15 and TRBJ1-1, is DAMVIQNPRYQVTQFGKPVTLSCSQTLNHNVMYWYQQKSSQAPKLLFHYYDKDFNNEADTPDNFQSRRPNTSFCFLDIRSPGLGDTAMYLCATSEGVVAEAFFGQGTRLTVV.

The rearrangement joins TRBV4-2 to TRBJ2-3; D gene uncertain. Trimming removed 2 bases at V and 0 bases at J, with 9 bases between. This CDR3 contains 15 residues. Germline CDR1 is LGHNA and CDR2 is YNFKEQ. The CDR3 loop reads CASSQRSGSTDTQYF. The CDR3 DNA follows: TGTGCCAGCAGCCAAAGGTCGGGTAGCACAGATACGCAGTATTTT.

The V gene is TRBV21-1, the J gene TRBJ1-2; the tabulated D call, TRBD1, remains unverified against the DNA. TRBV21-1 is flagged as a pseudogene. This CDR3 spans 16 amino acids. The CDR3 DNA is TGTGCCAGCAGCTGCCAGAGGACAGGGGGAGATCACGGCTACACCTTC. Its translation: CASSCQRTGGDHGYTF.

The chain's CDR3 is CASSQGGTEETQYF. In DNA form, the CDR3 reads TGTGCCAGCAGCCAGGGCGGGACAGAAGAGACCCAGTACTTC. This sequence joins TRBV4-2 and TRBJ2-5; D may be TRBD1 (7 bases). Germline values: CDR1 LGHNA, CDR2 YNFKEQ. Trimming shortened V by 3 bases and J by 3 bases, and 11 bases separated the two germline ends. The CDR3 has 14 residues.

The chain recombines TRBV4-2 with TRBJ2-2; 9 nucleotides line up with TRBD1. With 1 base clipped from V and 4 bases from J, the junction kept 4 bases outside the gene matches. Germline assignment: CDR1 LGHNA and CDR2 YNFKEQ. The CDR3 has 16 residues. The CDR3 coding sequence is TGTGCCAGCAGCCAAGTAATGGACAGGGGCACCGGGGAGCTGTTTTTT. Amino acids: CASSQVMDRGTGELFF.

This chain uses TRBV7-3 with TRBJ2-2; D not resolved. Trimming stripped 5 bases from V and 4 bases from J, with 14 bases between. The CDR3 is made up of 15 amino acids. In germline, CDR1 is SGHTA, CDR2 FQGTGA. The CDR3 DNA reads TGTGCCAGCAGCCGCTCTAGTAGCTCCACCGGGGAGCTGTTTTTT. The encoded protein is CASSRSSSSTGELFF.

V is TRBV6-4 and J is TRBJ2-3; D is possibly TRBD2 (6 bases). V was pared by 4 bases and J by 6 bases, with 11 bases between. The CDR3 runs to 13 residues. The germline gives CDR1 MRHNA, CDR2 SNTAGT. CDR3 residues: CASSVQAGDTQYF. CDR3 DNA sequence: TGTGCCAGCAGTGTTCAGGCGGGGGATACGCAGTATTTT.

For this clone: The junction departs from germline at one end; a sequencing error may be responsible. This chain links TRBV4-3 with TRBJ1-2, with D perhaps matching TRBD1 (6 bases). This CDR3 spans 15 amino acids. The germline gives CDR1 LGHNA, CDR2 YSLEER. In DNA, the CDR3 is TGCGCCAGCAGCCCCACCCTAACAGGGCTCTATGGCTGCACCTTC. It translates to CASSPTLTGLYGCTF.

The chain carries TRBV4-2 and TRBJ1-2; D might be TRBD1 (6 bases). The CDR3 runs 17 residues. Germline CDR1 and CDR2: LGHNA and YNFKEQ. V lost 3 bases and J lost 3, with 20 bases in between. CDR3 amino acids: CASSQGFQGRLYYGYTF. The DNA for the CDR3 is TGTGCCAGCAGCCAGGGTTTCCAGGGGCGTTTATACTATGGCTACACCTTC.

CDR3 nucleotide sequence: TGTGCCAGCAGCTTGGGGACAGGCTCCGCTTTCTTT. This sequence encodes CASSLGTGSAFF. The V call is TRBV6-5, the J call TRBJ1-1; 8 positions match TRBD1. J lost 11 bases, V lost 6 bases, and 8 bases had no gene match. This CDR3 comprises 12 residues. Germline-derived CDR1 and CDR2 are MNHEY and SVGAGI.

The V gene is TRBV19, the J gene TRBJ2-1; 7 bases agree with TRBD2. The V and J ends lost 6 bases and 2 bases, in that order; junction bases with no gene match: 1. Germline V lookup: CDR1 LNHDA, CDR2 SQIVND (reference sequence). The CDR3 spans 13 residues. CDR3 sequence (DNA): TGTGCCAGTAGGGCGGGGGCCTACAATGAGCAGTTCTTC. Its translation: CASRAGAYNEQFF.

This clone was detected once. The CDR3 loop reads CASSLGLARRNEQFF. For the CDR3, the DNA is TGTGCCAGCAGCTTAGGCCTAGCGCGACGCAATGAGCAGTTCTTC. The genes are TRBV11-3 and TRBJ2-1; the D gene is possibly TRBD2 (6 bases). CDR1 and CDR2 (germline): SGHNT, YENEEA. V lost 1 base and J 6 bases, leaving 13 bases between the germline ends. The CDR3 totals 15 residues.